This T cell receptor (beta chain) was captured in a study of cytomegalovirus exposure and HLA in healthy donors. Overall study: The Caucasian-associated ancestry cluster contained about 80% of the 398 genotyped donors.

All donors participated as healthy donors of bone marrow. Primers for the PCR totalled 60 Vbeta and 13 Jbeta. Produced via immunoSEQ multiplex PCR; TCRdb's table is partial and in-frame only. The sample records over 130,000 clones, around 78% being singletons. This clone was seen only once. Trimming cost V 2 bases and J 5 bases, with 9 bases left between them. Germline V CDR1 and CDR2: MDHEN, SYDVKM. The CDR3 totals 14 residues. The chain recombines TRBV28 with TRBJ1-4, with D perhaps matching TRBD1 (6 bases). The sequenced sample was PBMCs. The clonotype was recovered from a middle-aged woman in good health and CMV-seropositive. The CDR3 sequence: CASSLHQGNEKLFF. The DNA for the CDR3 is TGTGCCAGCAGTTTACACCAGGGGAATGAAAAACTGTTTTTT.